This TCR beta chain emerged from a study of blood T cell repertoires in COVID-19. In the study's own analysis: Amplification from reference gene primers served as the basis for estimated nucleated cell counts. The assay was immunoSEQ multiplex PCR, and TCRdb's table has in-frame clones only and misses some. V and J calls and clone size follow that table, whereas D and trimming were derived from the DNA. The repertoire includes 200,000 to 300,000 clones, roughly 80% of them detected once, and approximately 9.4% sits in the top ten. With 3 bases clipped from V and 2 bases from J, the junction kept 11 bases outside the gene matches. Germline values: CDR1 SGHNT, CDR2 YYREEE (reference sequence). The CDR3 is 17 residues long.

This receptor was taken from a woman of 80 years or more with acute or convalescent COVID-19. Sequencing was performed on peripheral blood. V and J are TRBV5-4 and TRBJ1-2; 9 positions match TRBD1. CDR3 DNA sequence: TGTGCCAGCAGCTCCCCGACAGGGGGAGGTACCAACTATGGCTACACCTTC. This codes for CASSSPTGGGTNYGYTF.